This TCR beta chain came from a study of cytomegalovirus exposure and HLA in healthy donors. Looking at the study overall: The roughly 120 validation repertoires matched the 666 first-cohort repertoires in platform, a later analysis reported.

Study-wide findings and caveats: Reports credit the classifier with highly specific, highly sensitive diagnosis of cytomegalovirus status. The study labeled about 160 TCR beta chains cytomegalovirus-associated. While the bulk of TCR sequences proved rare, some public TCRs turned up in many donors.

Assay used: immunoSEQ multiplex PCR; TCRdb lists only in-frame clones, some missing. The sample lists 200,000 to 250,000 clones; over 75% were seen once. CDR3 length: 13 amino acids. Trimming cost V 7 bases and J 0 bases; bases outside gene matches: 3. CDR1 LNHDA and CDR2 SQIVND come from the germline V gene (reference sequence). On this clone itself: Its antigen is undetermined.

Sequenced: PBMCs. The chain joins TRBV19 to TRBJ2-7; 7 nucleotides line up with TRBD1. The clonotype was recovered from a woman under 30 in good health and CMV-seropositive. The CDR3 loop reads CASTRGSSYEQYF. The CDR3 bases are TGTGCCAGTACCAGGGGGAGCTCCTACGAGCAGTACTTC.